Listed below are T cell receptor beta chains from one sample, sequenced in a study of pediatric ulcerative colitis. TCRdb's table, derived via immunoSEQ multiplex PCR, lists solely in-frame clones and lacks some. This table holds around 65,000 clones, 77% found once. Sequences were obtained from blood. These receptors were taken from a boy younger than 18 with moderate ulcerative colitis. Each CDR3 is given with its conserved first and last residue. D genes are given only for firm matches. Not all rows give a size; the values are once, few, many and, for expanded clones, a class.

J: TRBJ1-6; D: TRBD1; size: NA; V: TRBV2; DNA: TGTGCCAGCAGTGTAGACAGGGAGAATTCACCCCTCCACTTT; CDR3: CASSVDRENSPLHF
J: TRBJ1-1; D: NA; size: few; V: TRBV27; DNA: TGTGCCAGCGTAGACAGGTTGAACACTGAAGCTTTCTTT; CDR3: CASVDRLNTEAFF
J: TRBJ1-1; D: NA; size: NA; V: TRBV6-5; DNA: TGTGCCAGCAGACGACGGAGGGGATCGAACACTGAAGCTTTCTTT; CDR3: CASRRRRGSNTEAFF
J: TRBJ2-1; D: NA; size: NA; V: TRBV6-1; DNA: TGTGCCAGCAGTGAAGCGACGACAAGTGAGCAGTTCTTC; CDR3: CASSEATTSEQFF
J: TRBJ1-1; D: NA; size: NA; V: TRBV6-1; DNA: TGTGCCAGCAGGAGGGGTGTTTTCGACACTGAAGCTTTCTTT; CDR3: CASRRGVFDTEAFF
J: TRBJ2-7; D: NA; size: NA; V: TRBV4-3; DNA: TGCGCCAGCAGCCAAGCTCCTGCAGTTTCCTACGAGCAGTACTTC; CDR3: CASSQAPAVSYEQYF
J: TRBJ1-3; D: NA; size: NA; V: TRBV7-7; DNA: TGTGCCAGTGCCAAGGGGCGGGACTCTGGAAACACCATATATTTT; CDR3: CASAKGRDSGNTIYF
J: TRBJ2-6; D: NA; size: NA; V: TRBV7-8; DNA: TGTGCCAGCAGCCCAACAGGTGTCTCTGGGGCCAACGTCCTGACTTTC; CDR3: CASSPTGVSGANVLTF
J: TRBJ1-1; D: NA; size: few; V: TRBV29-1; DNA: TGCAGCGTTCTGGAGGGTGCTTTCTTT; CDR3: CSVLEGAFF
J: TRBJ2-2; D: TRBD2; size: once; V: TRBV4-2; DNA: TGTGCCAGCAGCCAAGATCCACTAGCGGGGGTGAACACCGGGGAGCTGTTTTTT; CDR3: CASSQDPLAGVNTGELFF
J: TRBJ2-7; D: TRBD2; size: NA; V: TRBV27; DNA: TGTGCCAGCAGTATGAGCGGGGGGCCCTACGAGCAGTACTTC; CDR3: CASSMSGGPYEQYF
J: TRBJ1-1; D: NA; size: NA; V: TRBV30; DNA: TGTGCCTGGAGTGTAGGAAACATGAACACTGAAGCTTTCTTT; CDR3: CAWSVGNMNTEAFF
J: TRBJ2-7; D: TRBD1; size: NA; V: TRBV28; DNA: TGTGCCAGCACCTTCGACAGGGGCCCCTACGAGCAGTACTTC; CDR3: CASTFDRGPYEQYF
J: TRBJ2-7; D: TRBD1; size: NA; V: TRBV7-9; DNA: TGTGCCAGCAGACATACAGGGGGTAACTACGAGCAGTACTTC; CDR3: CASRHTGGNYEQYF
J: TRBJ2-5; D: NA; size: NA; V: TRBV18; DNA: TGTGCCAGCTCACCTTTAAACAGAGAGACCCAGTACTTC; CDR3: CASSPLNRETQYF
J: TRBJ1-3; D: NA; size: NA; V: TRBV2; DNA: TGTGCCAGCGGCCCTCGGACGTCTGGAAACACCATATATTTT; CDR3: CASGPRTSGNTIYF
J: TRBJ2-6; D: NA; size: NA; V: TRBV5-4; DNA: TGTGCCAGCAGCACCGACCCAGGGGCTGGGGCCAACGTCCTGACTTTC; CDR3: CASSTDPGAGANVLTF
J: TRBJ2-7; D: NA; size: NA; V: TRBV4-1; DNA: TGCGCCAGCAGCCAAGACCACGAGCAGTACTTC; CDR3: CASSQDHEQYF
J: TRBJ2-3; D: TRBD2; size: NA; V: TRBV19; DNA: TGTGCCAGTAAGGGGACTAGCGGGACCACAGATACGCAGTATTTT; CDR3: CASKGTSGTTDTQYF
J: TRBJ1-1; D: TRBD1; size: few; V: TRBV5-4; DNA: TGTGCCAGCTTACTCAACAGGGGGCAGAACACTGAAGCTTTCTTT; CDR3: CASLLNRGQNTEAFF
J: TRBJ1-2; D: NA; size: few; V: TRBV4-1; DNA: TGCGCCAGCAGCCAAGATGAGAGAGCTAACTATGGCTACACCTTC; CDR3: CASSQDERANYGYTF
J: TRBJ2-3; D: NA; size: NA; V: TRBV27; DNA: TGTGCCAGCAGAGACCCCGTTGGCCGTACGCAGTATTTT; CDR3: CASRDPVGRTQYF
J: TRBJ1-4; D: NA; size: NA; V: TRBV9; DNA: TGTGCCAGCAGCGGGCTCGGGGGGAATGAAAAACTGTTTTTT; CDR3: CASSGLGGNEKLFF
J: TRBJ2-7; D: TRBD1; size: NA; V: TRBV19; DNA: TGTGCCAGTAGATACAGGGGAGACTACGAGCAGTACTTC; CDR3: CASRYRGDYEQYF
J: TRBJ1-2; D: TRBD1; size: NA; V: TRBV6-1; DNA: TGTGCCAGCAGTGCCGGACAGGGTACCTTC; CDR3: CASSAGQGTF
J: TRBJ1-2; D: NA; size: NA; V: TRBV7-9; DNA: TGTGCCAGCAGCCCTGTTAAGGGCTACACCTTC; CDR3: CASSPVKGYTF
J: TRBJ1-4; D: NA; size: NA; V: TRBV28; DNA: TGTGCCAGCAGTTTCGCTGCAACTAATGAAAAACTGTTTTTT; CDR3: CASSFAATNEKLFF
J: TRBJ2-7; D: NA; size: NA; V: TRBV5-5; DNA: TGTGCCAGCAGCTTGAGGTGGCCAGCTACCGCCTACGAGCAGTACTTC; CDR3: CASSLRWPATAYEQYF
J: TRBJ2-7; D: TRBD1; size: NA; V: TRBV18; DNA: TGTGCCAGCTCACCAGGACAGGGTGGTAGCTACGAGCAGTACTTC; CDR3: CASSPGQGGSYEQYF
J: TRBJ1-1; D: NA; size: few; V: TRBV5-1; DNA: TGCGCCAGCAGCTTTATTGAAAGCGAAGCTTTCTTT; CDR3: CASSFIESEAFF
J: TRBJ2-6; D: NA; size: NA; V: TRBV11-2; DNA: TGTGCCAGCAGCTTAGAGTCTGGGGCCAACGTCCTGACTTTC; CDR3: CASSLESGANVLTF
J: TRBJ1-5; D: NA; size: NA; V: TRBV4-1; DNA: TGCGCCAGCAGCCAAGATCGGGCACTGGGGAGTAGCAATCAGCCCCAGCATTTT; CDR3: CASSQDRALGSSNQPQHF
J: TRBJ1-3; D: NA; size: NA; V: TRBV5-1; DNA: TGCGCCAGCAGCCCCGACCGCTCTGGAAACACCATATATTTT; CDR3: CASSPDRSGNTIYF
J: TRBJ2-3; D: NA; size: NA; V: TRBV4-1; DNA: TGCGCCAGCAGCCAAGCCTCGACACTATCCGGCACAGATACGCAGTATTTT; CDR3: CASSQASTLSGTDTQYF
J: TRBJ2-7; D: TRBD1; size: NA; V: TRBV6-5; DNA: TGTGCCAGCCAGAAGGACAGGGGTAGCTCCTACGAGCAGTACTTC; CDR3: CASQKDRGSSYEQYF
J: TRBJ2-1; D: TRBD1; size: once; V: TRBV11-2; DNA: TGTGCCAGCAGCCCTACAGGGGACAATGAGCAGTTCTTC; CDR3: CASSPTGDNEQFF
J: TRBJ2-3; D: NA; size: NA; V: TRBV4-3; DNA: TGCGCCAGCAGCCAAGAATTAGATCGGGAGCTCACAGATACGCAGTATTTT; CDR3: CASSQELDRELTDTQYF
J: TRBJ2-7; D: NA; size: NA; V: TRBV11-2; DNA: TGTGCCAGCAGCTTAGAAGTTCGGGGGTCCTACGAGCAGTACTTC; CDR3: CASSLEVRGSYEQYF
J: TRBJ2-7; D: NA; size: NA; V: TRBV29-1; DNA: TGCAGCGTTGTCGACAGTAACTCCTACGAGCAGTACTTC; CDR3: CSVVDSNSYEQYF
J: TRBJ1-2; D: NA; size: NA; V: TRBV2; DNA: TGTGCCAGCAGTGACTCTTCATGGGGGAACTATGGCTACACCTTC; CDR3: CASSDSSWGNYGYTF
J: TRBJ2-2; D: NA; size: NA; V: TRBV19; DNA: TGTGCCAGTACAGGGGCCGGGAACACCGGGGAGCTGTTTTTT; CDR3: CASTGAGNTGELFF
J: TRBJ2-1; D: TRBD1; size: NA; V: TRBV18; DNA: TGTGCCAGCTCACCACGGACAGGGGGCTACAATGAGCAGTTCTTC; CDR3: CASSPRTGGYNEQFF
J: TRBJ2-4; D: NA; size: NA; V: TRBV11-2; DNA: TGTGCCAGCAGCTCCGATCCCGGCCTAGCCAAAAACATTCAGTACTTC; CDR3: CASSSDPGLAKNIQYF
J: TRBJ1-2; D: NA; size: NA; V: TRBV10-1; DNA: TGCGCCAGAAACTACAGGGTTAACTATGGCTACACCTTC; CDR3: CARNYRVNYGYTF
J: TRBJ2-1; D: NA; size: once; V: TRBV9; DNA: TGTGCCAGCAGCTATGGTTACAAGGGGAATGAGCAGTTCTTC; CDR3: CASSYGYKGNEQFF
J: TRBJ1-1; D: TRBD1; size: NA; V: TRBV7-9; DNA: TGTGCCAGCAGTCCGACAGGGACTTTGGAAGCTTTCTTT; CDR3: CASSPTGTLEAFF